This T cell receptor (beta chain) is from a study of blood T cells in healthy people across ages. Study-level results: Aged donors had fewer naive CD4+ cells and lower diversity than long-lived donors.

Primers used in a second PCR of roughly 6 to 12 cycles were a sample-barcoded 5' primer and a J-beta primer mix. Tags on each cDNA molecule came from a template-switch adaptor with 12 random nucleotides. TCRdb re-analysed the 5' RACE reads in MiXCR, keeping a single row per CDR3 protein. Among approximately 810,000 distinct CDR3 sequences, 30% to 45% were seen once, and the ten largest hold approximately 13%. Turning to this clonotype: Its antigen is undetermined.

The length of the CDR3 is 12 residues. V lost 9 bases and J 8 bases, leaving 16 bases between the germline ends. This clonotype originated in a young man in good health. V and J are TRBV12-3 or TRBV12-4 and TRBJ1-1; D is unclear. The sample consisted of blood. The CDR3 reads CASNQVAGEAFF. The CDR3 DNA reads TGTGCCAGTAATCAAGTGGCAGGAGAAGCTTTCTTT.